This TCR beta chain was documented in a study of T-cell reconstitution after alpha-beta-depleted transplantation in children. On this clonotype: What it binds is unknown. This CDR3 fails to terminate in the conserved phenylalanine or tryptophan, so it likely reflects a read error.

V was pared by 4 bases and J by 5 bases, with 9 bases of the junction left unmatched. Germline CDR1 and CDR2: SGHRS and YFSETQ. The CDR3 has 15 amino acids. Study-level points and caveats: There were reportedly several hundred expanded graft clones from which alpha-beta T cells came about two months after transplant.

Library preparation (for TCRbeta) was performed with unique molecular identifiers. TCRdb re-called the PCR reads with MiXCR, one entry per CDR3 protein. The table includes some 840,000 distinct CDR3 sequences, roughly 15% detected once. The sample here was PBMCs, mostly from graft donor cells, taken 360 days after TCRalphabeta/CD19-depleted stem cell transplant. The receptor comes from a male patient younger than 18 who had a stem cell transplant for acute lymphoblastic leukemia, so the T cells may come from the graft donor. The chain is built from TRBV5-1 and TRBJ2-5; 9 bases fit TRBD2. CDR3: CASSPSGAGGETQYL. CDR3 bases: TGCGCCAGCAGCCCCTCGGGAGCGGGGGGTGAGACCCAGTACCTC.